This TCR beta chain stems from a study of OX40 agonist ivuxolimab in advanced cancers. At the level of the study: Eligibility rules accepted prior anti-PD-1, anti-PD-L1 or anti-CTLA-4 therapy, and under 45% had some.

CDR1 is SEHNR, CDR2 FQNEAQ, per germline (reference sequence). This CDR3 contains 16 residues. V lost 1 base to trimming and J lost 5 bases, with 17 bases between them. Concerning this clone itself: Its antigen is currently unknown.

Using immunoSEQ multiplex PCR, the repertoire was profiled, and TCRdb retains in-frame clones only, with some absent. The sample lists 60,000 to 70,000 clones, 80% to 90% occurring once. Whole-study results and caveats: Circulating CD4+ and CD8+ T cells showed clonal expansion by week 6 at 0.1 to 3.0 mg/kg.

Peripheral blood came from all dose cohorts at three timepoints. This TCR came from an adult with an advanced solid tumor such as melanoma, head and neck, liver or kidney cancer. This material consisted of CD4+ or CD8+ T cells sorted from blood, taken in a trial of the OX40 agonist ivuxolimab. The J gene is TRBJ1-1, the V gene TRBV7-9, with a weak D call TRBD1 (6 bases). Here the CDR3 reads CASSLVTGASRTEAFF. CDR3 nucleotide sequence: TGTGCCAGCAGCTTAGTCACGGGGGCTAGTAGGACTGAAGCTTTCTTT.